A single sample is the source of the 6 T cell receptor beta chains below, sequenced in a study of CD8+ T cells in alopecia areata. Treatment in this sample: oral pan-JAK inhibitor, 5-10 mg twice daily. Sequencing templates came from extracted RNA that was reverse transcribed into cDNA. Libraries were prepared by immunoSEQ multiplex PCR; TCRdb keeps only in-frame clonotypes and omits some of them. This table has about 200,000 clones, around three fifths appearing once. Sequencing used CD4+ T cells sorted from blood, obtained at week 24, from a patient treated with tofacitinib. The receptors derive from a human donor with alopecia areata.

The rearrangement joins TRBV5-1 to TRBJ2-1; TRBD2 is a possible D gene (5 bases). The CDR3 has 14 residues. Germline V gene data show CDR1 as SGHRS and CDR2 as YFSETQ. The V and J ends lost 7 bases and 1 base respectively, with 12 bases between them. DNA for the CDR3: TGCGCCAGCCAATCGGGGAGATCCTACAATGAGCAGTTCTTC. Translating gives CASQSGRSYNEQFF.

The chain carries TRBV10-2 and TRBJ2-7; 8 bases map to TRBD1. Germline V gene lookup returns CDR1 WSHSY and CDR2 SAAADI. This CDR3 contains 12 residues. After removal of 8 bases from V and 3 bases from J, the junction contained 3 bases not matched to a gene. CDR3 DNA: TGCGCCAGCGGGACAGGAGTCTACGAGCAGTACTTC. Its protein product is CASGTGVYEQYF.

The V gene is TRBV7-8, the J gene TRBJ2-5; tentative D call: TRBD2 (6 bases). Germline loops: CDR1 SGHVS, CDR2 FQNEAQ. The CDR3 totals 14 residues. V dropped 4 bases and J dropped 6 bases, with 15 bases sitting between them. CDR3 protein: CASSSGVTGQTQYF. The CDR3 DNA follows: TGTGCCAGCAGCTCGGGGGTGACGGGGCAGACCCAGTACTTC.

The chain couples TRBV7-2 to TRBJ1-6, with D hard to call. There are 16 residues in the CDR3. CDR1 is SGHTA, CDR2 FQGNSA, per germline. V lost 1 base to trimming and J lost 0 bases, with 7 bases between them. The CDR3 DNA reads TGTGCCAGCAGCTTAGAGGACTACTCCTATAATTCACCCCTCCACTTT. Its protein is CASSLEDYSYNSPLHF.

The chain links TRBV7-6 to TRBJ1-3; D gene uncertain. CDR3 length: 11 amino acids. With 4 bases removed from V and 4 bases from J, the gap between germline ends came to 2 bases. Germline V gives CDR1 SGHVS, CDR2 FNYEAQ. CDR3 DNA sequence: TGTGCCAGCAGCTCAGGAAACACCATATATTTT. It translates to CASSSGNTIYF. The entire variable domain, with the rest obtained from reference TRBV7-6 and TRBJ1-3, is as follows: GAGVSQSPRYKVTKRGQDVALRCDPISGHVSLYWYRQALGQGPEFLTYFNYEAQQDKSGLPNDRFSAERPEGSISTLTIQRTEQRDSAMYRCASSSGNTIYFGEGSWLTVV.

Relative to its sample, this clone is medium-sized. The rearrangement uses TRBV10-3 and TRBJ2-1, with TRBD2 identical over 7 bases. CDR1 is ENHRY and CDR2 is SYGVKD in the germline V gene. V dropped 8 bases and J dropped 6; count of bases not matched to a gene: 1. The CDR3 is 11 amino acids. The CDR3 DNA follows: TGTGCCATCGGGGGGGGCAATGAGCAGTTCTTC. It specifies CAIGGGNEQFF.